The TCR beta chain described here comes from a study of blood T cells in healthy people across ages. With a J-beta primer mix and a sample-barcoded 5' primer, a second PCR ran about 7 to 11 cycles. Each cDNA molecule received a tag from a template-switch adaptor that had 12 random nucleotides. TCRdb re-called the 5' RACE reads through MiXCR, storing one row per CDR3 protein. This sample has about 900,000 distinct CDR3 sequences; 45% to 50% occur once, and the top ten carry around an eighth. This clonotype was recorded at least ten times. Its antigen is undetermined. V lost 5 bases, J lost 7 bases, and 9 bases lay in between. This CDR3 has 12 residues. Germline CDR1 reads MNHEY; CDR2 reads SVGAGI. Caucasian individuals from Russia who were healthy and aged 6 to 90 acted as donors. Broader study findings: When set beside aged donors, long-lived donors presented more naive CD4+ cells and higher diversity. Naive T cell percentage showed a strong correlation with the diversity of TCR beta.

Specimen: blood. This sequence was found in a man aged 25 to 45 in good health. The chain links TRBV6-5 to TRBJ2-1, with D perhaps matching TRBD2 (6 bases). CDR3 DNA sequence: TGTGCCAGCAGTCCAGGGAGGAATGAGCAGTTCTTC. Translating gives CASSPGRNEQFF.